A selection of T cell receptor beta chains follows, all from one sample in a study of control samples from healthy donors and cancer patients. Sequencing was performed with immunoSEQ multiplex PCR; in TCRdb, only in-frame clones are kept and a portion is missing. This table holds more than 95,000 clones, 80% to 90% found once. The sequencing sample was made of blood. These receptors were obtained from a man between 35 and 55 years old in good health. Each CDR3 is given with its conserved first and last residue.

j_call v_call cdr3_aa
TRBJ1-5 TRBV4-1 CASSQDWGRSNQPQHF
TRBJ1-5 TRBV7-2 CASSLLGQTNQPQHF
TRBJ2-7 TRBV18 CASSRNDRLQYEQYF
TRBJ2-1 TRBV7-2 CASSFGLAGGYNEQFF
TRBJ1-4 TRBV25-1 CASSELGKGATNEKLFF
TRBJ1-2 TRBV7-2 CASTADRANYGYTF
TRBJ2-3 TRBV5-4 CASSHPQDTQYF
TRBJ2-3 TRBV4-2 CASSQEHQAGTDTQYF
TRBJ2-2 TRBV29-1 CSVVVGTGFDRGAVF
TRBJ1-5 TRBV11-3 CASSPSGPNQPQHF
TRBJ2-2 TRBV24-1 CATSLSGTGRGDGELFF
TRBJ1-1 TRBV15 CATSRVLGGPAFF
TRBJ2-5 TRBV30 CAWGRGGRETQYF
TRBJ1-3 TRBV7-9 CASSWSDGNTIYF
TRBJ2-5 TRBV18 CASSQTGQGATQYF
TRBJ2-1 TRBV7-9 CASSLEERGSEQFF